This entry is about one T cell receptor (beta chain). This CDR3 is built from 14 residues. Looked up from germline, CDR1 is LNHDA and CDR2 is SQIVND (reference sequence). The V and J ends lost 3 bases and 4 bases respectively, with 12 bases between them. The data originate from a study of blood T cell repertoires in COVID-19. Source study methods: From reference gene primer amplification, estimates of nucleated cell counts were derived. This table comes from immunoSEQ multiplex PCR, and its TCRdb copy is limited to in-frame clones, with some not included. The V and J calls and clone size come from that table; D and trimming were worked out from the DNA. The sample has 150,000 to 200,000 clones, over 70% seen once.

Sample: PBMCs or T cells enriched from blood (not recorded which). The chain couples TRBV19 to TRBJ1-1, with D perhaps TRBD1 (5 bases). The receptor was isolated from an older woman who had recovered from COVID-19. The CDR3 DNA reads as TGTGCCAGTAGTATCAGGGCCGGGGGCACTGAAGCTTTCTTT. As protein: CASSIRAGGTEAFF.